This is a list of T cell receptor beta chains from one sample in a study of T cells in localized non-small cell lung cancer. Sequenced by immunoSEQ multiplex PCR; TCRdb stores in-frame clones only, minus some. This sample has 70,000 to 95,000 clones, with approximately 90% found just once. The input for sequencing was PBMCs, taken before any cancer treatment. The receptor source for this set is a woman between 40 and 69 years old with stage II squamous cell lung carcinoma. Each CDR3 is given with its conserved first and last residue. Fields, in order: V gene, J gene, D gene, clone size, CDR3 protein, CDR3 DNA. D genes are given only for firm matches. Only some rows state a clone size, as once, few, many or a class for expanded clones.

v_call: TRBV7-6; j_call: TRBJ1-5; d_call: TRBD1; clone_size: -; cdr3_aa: CASSTTGNQPQHF; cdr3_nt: TGTGCCAGCAGCACGACAGGGAATCAGCCCCAGCATTTT
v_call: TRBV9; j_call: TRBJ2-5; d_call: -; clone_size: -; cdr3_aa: CASSAGGVKETQYF; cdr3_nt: TGTGCCAGCAGCGCAGGGGGGGTAAAAGAGACCCAGTACTTC
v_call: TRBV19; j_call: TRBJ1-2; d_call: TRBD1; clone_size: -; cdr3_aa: CASSIEQGARGYTF; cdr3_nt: TGTGCCAGTAGTATCGAACAGGGGGCGCGTGGCTACACCTTC
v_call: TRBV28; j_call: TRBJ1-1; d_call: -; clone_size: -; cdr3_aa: CASNFNGISTEAFF; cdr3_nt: TGTGCCAGCAATTTCAACGGTATTAGCACTGAAGCTTTCTTT
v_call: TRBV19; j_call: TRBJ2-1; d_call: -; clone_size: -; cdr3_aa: CASSGGRSYNEQFF; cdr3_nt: TGTGCCAGTAGTGGTGGCAGGTCCTACAATGAGCAGTTCTTC
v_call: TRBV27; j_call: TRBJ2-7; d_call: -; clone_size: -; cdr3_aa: CASSSSYEQYF; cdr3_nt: TGTGCCAGCAGCTCCTCCTACGAGCAGTACTTC
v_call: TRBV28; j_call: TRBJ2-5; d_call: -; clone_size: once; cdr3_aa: CASSLASLKTQYF; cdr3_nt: TGTGCCAGCAGTTTAGCTAGTTTAAAGACCCAGTACTTC
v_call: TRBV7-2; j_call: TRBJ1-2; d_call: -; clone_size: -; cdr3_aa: CASSPGRANYGYTF; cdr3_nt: TGTGCCAGCAGCCCAGGGAGGGCTAACTATGGCTACACCTTC
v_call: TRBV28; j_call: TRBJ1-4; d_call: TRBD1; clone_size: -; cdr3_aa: CASSSPALGQGGGRVFF; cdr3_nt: TGTGCCAGCAGTTCGCCCGCGCTGGGACAGGGAGGGGGAAGGGTGTTTTTT
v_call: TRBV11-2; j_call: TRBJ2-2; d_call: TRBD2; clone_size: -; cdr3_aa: CASSFLAGETGELFF; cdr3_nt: TGTGCCAGCAGCTTCCTAGCGGGAGAGACCGGGGAGCTGTTTTTT
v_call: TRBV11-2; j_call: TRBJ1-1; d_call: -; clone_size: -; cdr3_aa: CASSVKNTEAFF; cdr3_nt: TGTGCCAGCTCAGTAAAAAACACTGAAGCTTTCTTT
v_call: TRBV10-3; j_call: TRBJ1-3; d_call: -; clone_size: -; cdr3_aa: CAISETLLRVGNTIYF; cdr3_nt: TGTGCCATCAGTGAGACCCTTTTGAGGGTCGGAAACACCATATATTTT
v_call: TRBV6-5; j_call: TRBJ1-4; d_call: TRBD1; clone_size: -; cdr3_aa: CASSSYEGASEKLFF; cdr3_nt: TGTGCCAGCAGTTCCTACGAGGGGGCTTCGGAAAAACTGTTTTTT
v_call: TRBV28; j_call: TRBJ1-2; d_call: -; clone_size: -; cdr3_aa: CASSAHRGANQRAYGYTF; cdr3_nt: TGTGCCAGCAGTGCCCACCGGGGCGCTAACCAAAGAGCCTATGGCTACACCTTC
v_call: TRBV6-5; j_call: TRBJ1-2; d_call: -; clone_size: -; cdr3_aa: CASSPRQGNGYTF; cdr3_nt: TGTGCCAGCAGCCCCAGGCAGGGCAATGGCTACACCTTC
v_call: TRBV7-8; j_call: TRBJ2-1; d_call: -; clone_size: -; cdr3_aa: CASSADRIGWYNEQFF; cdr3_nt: TGTGCCAGCAGCGCCGACAGGATCGGATGGTACAATGAGCAGTTCTTC
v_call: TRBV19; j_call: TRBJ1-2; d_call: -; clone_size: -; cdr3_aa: CASSMATGYTF; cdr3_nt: TGTGCCAGTAGTATGGCGACTGGCTACACCTTC
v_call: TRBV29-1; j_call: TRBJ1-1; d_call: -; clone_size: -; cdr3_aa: CSATVRTEAFF; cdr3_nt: TGCAGCGCCACAGTTCGGACCGAAGCTTTCTTT
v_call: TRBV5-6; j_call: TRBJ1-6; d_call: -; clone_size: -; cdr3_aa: CASSLNPAGRHNSPLHF; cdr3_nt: TGTGCCAGCAGCTTGAACCCCGCGGGGCGTCATAATTCACCCCTCCACTTT
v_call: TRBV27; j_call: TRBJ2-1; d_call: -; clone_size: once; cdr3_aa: CASSLELQTSYNEQFF; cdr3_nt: TGTGCCAGCAGTTTGGAGCTTCAGACCTCCTACAATGAGCAGTTCTTC
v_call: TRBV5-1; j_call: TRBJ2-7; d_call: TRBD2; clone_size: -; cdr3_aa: CASSSGGYEQYF; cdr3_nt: TGCGCCAGCAGCTCGGGGGGTTACGAGCAGTACTTC
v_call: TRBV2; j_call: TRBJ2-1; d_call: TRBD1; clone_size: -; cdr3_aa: CASSELGQGAVYEQFF; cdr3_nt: TGTGCCAGCAGTGAACTAGGACAGGGGGCGGTTTATGAGCAGTTCTTC
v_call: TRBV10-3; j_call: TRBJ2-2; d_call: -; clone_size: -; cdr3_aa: CAANRGGQLNELFF; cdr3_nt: TGTGCCGCGAATCGCGGGGGCCAGCTTAATGAGCTGTTTTTT
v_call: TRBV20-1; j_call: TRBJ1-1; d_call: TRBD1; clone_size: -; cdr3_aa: CSDGTGSSAFF; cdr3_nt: TGCAGTGACGGGACAGGGAGTTCGGCTTTCTTT
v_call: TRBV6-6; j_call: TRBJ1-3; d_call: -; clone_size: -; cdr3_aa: CASSSLSRGNTIYF; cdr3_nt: TGTGCCAGCAGTTCCCTATCGCGTGGAAACACCATATATTTT
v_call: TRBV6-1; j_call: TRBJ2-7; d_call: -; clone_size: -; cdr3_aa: CASSVTPTYEQYF; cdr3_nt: TGTGCCAGCAGTGTAACGCCAACCTACGAGCAGTACTTC